The 27 T cell receptor beta chains below all came from one sample that was sequenced in a study of blood T cell repertoires in COVID-19. The method was immunoSEQ multiplex PCR; TCRdb's version includes in-frame clones alone and lacks a portion of them. The table lists over 15,000 clones, 80% to 90% of them singletons. Sequenced: peripheral blood. The source is a man aged 60 to 69 with acute or convalescent COVID-19.

The gene calls are TRBV4-1 and TRBJ2-7, with TRBD1 matching 12 bases. The CDR3 is 18 residues long. Germline V gene sequence: CDR1 MGHRA, CDR2 YSYEKL. V gave up 4 bases and J gave up 4 bases; unmatched junction bases: 14. The CDR3 nucleotides read TGCGCCAGCAGCCCCTTCGCCGGGACAGGGGGCGTCGGTTACGAGCAGTACTTC. Residues: CASSPFAGTGGVGYEQYF.

The rearrangement links TRBV7-2 to TRBJ2-1, with 8 bases identical to TRBD2. V was clipped by 2 bases and J by 10 bases; unmatched bases: 16. Germline assignment: CDR1 SGHTA and CDR2 FQGNSA. The CDR3 covers 17 residues. CDR3: CASSLRPEAGAPAEQFF. The CDR3 nucleotides are TGTGCCAGCAGCTTACGGCCAGAAGCGGGGGCCCCGGCAGAGCAGTTCTTC.

V and J are TRBV6-5 and TRBJ2-1, with a weak D call TRBD2 (5 bases). V shed 6 bases and J shed 6 bases, with 12 bases lying between them. The CDR3 totals 13 residues. Per germline, CDR1 MNHEY and CDR2 SVGAGI. The CDR3 sequence is CASSKTSSNEQFF. CDR3 coding DNA: TGTGCCAGCAGCAAAACTAGTTCCAATGAGCAGTTCTTC.

The chain carries TRBV7-9 and TRBJ2-5, with D perhaps TRBD1 (7 bases). Trimming removed 5 bases from V and 2 bases from J, with 15 bases in between. The CDR3 is made up of 15 amino acids. Germline-derived CDR1 and CDR2 are SEHNR and FQNEAQ (reference sequence). CDR3 nucleotide sequence: TGTGCCAGCAGCCGAGTACAGGGGACTCAAGAGACCCAGTACTTC. Its translation is CASSRVQGTQETQYF.

The rearrangement uses TRBV30 and TRBJ2-1; the match to TRBD2 covers 8 bases. Trimming removed 7 bases from V and 5 bases from J; junction bases left unmatched: 10. In germline, CDR1 is GTSNPN, CDR2 SVGIG (reference sequence). The CDR3 is made up of 14 amino acids. CDR3 nucleotide sequence: TGTGCCTTGGGGACTAGTGCGGGGAACAATGAGCAGTTCTTC. Translation gives CALGTSAGNNEQFF.

The chain carries TRBV10-3 and TRBJ2-7; 8 bases line up with TRBD1. CDR3 length: 14 amino acids. From germline, CDR1 is ENHRY and CDR2 SYGVKD. After removal of 6 bases from V and 2 bases from J, the junction contained 6 bases not matched to a gene. The CDR3 DNA reads TGTGCCATCAGGCGGACAGGGATGGCCTACGAGCAGTACTTC. Amino acid sequence: CAIRRTGMAYEQYF.

The rearrangement links TRBV6-5 to TRBJ1-1; D may be TRBD1 (5 bases). From germline, CDR1 is MNHEY and CDR2 SVGAGI. V lost 4 bases, J lost 1 base, and 7 bases lay in between. The CDR3 totals 13 residues. In DNA, the CDR3 is TGTGCCAGCAGTTTTCAGGGGAACACTGAAGCTTTCTTT. Translation: CASSFQGNTEAFF.

The chain joins TRBV18 to TRBJ1-4; D call uncertain. V was trimmed by 6 bases and J by 6 bases, leaving 8 bases between them. The CDR3 has 12 amino acids. Germline CDR1 is KGHSH and CDR2 is LQKENI. Here the CDR3 DNA reads TGTGCCAGCTCCGGGGAGGATGAAAAACTGTTTTTT. As protein: CASSGEDEKLFF. Full variable domain (outside the CDR3, taken from reference TRBV18 and TRBJ1-4): NAGVMQNPRHLVRRRGQEARLRCSPMKGHSHVYWYRQLPEEGLKFMVYLQKENIIDESGMPKERFSAEFPKEGPSILRIQQVVRGDSAAYFCASSGEDEKLFFGSGTQLSVL.

The rearrangement links TRBV30 to TRBJ2-7; D is perhaps TRBD1 (5 bases). CDR1 GTSNPN and CDR2 SVGIG come from the germline V gene (reference sequence). V lost 3 bases and J lost 2, with 11 bases in between. This CDR3 comprises 13 residues. CDR3 nucleotides: TGTGCCTGGAGCTTAGGGGCACCCTACGAGCAGTACTTC. The encoded protein is CAWSLGAPYEQYF. The full variable domain, with the rest looked up from reference TRBV30 and TRBJ2-7, is SQTIHQWPATLVQPVGSPLSLECTVEGTSNPNLYWYRQAAGRGLQLLFYSVGIGQISSEVPQNLSASRPQDRQFILSSKKLLLSDSGFYLCAWSLGAPYEQYFGPGTRLTVT.

The chain uses TRBV18 and TRBJ2-1, with D perhaps matching TRBD1 (5 bases). V gave up 3 bases and J gave up 6 bases, with 9 bases separating them. This CDR3 region has 13 residues. Germline lookup yields CDR1 KGHSH and CDR2 LQKENI. CDR3 DNA sequence: TGTGCCAGCTCACCCACAGGTTTCAATGAGCAGTTCTTC. Translating gives CASSPTGFNEQFF.

This clone was found once. The CDR3: CSGFRDPYNEQFF. The DNA for the CDR3 is TGCAGCGGGTTCCGGGATCCATACAATGAGCAGTTCTTC. This chain uses TRBV29-1 with TRBJ2-1; the D gene is possibly TRBD2 (5 bases). Germline V gene data show CDR1 as SQVTM and CDR2 as ANQGSEA. The length of the CDR3 is 13 residues. The germline V and J ends were trimmed by 7 bases and 4 bases, with 14 bases remaining between them.

This clone has only a few counts. This sequence joins TRBV21-1 and TRBJ1-1; whether TRBD1, the table's D call, matches the DNA was not checked. TRBV21-1 counts as a pseudogene. The CDR3 runs 16 residues. CDR3 nucleotide sequence: TGTGCCAGCAGCCAGGGACAGGGTGTAGGGGACACTGAAGCTTTCTTT. Encoded protein: CASSQGQGVGDTEAFF.

The chain links TRBV7-3 to TRBJ2-2; 7 bases are shared with TRBD1. J gave up 5 bases and V 2 bases, and 5 bases lay outside the gene matches. This CDR3 contains 15 residues. From germline, CDR1 is SGHTA and CDR2 FQGTGA. This chain's CDR3 is CASSLPGRGTGELFF. The CDR3 bases are TGTGCCAGCAGCTTACCGGGCAGGGGGACCGGGGAGCTGTTTTTT.

The chain employs TRBV12-5 and TRBJ1-6; D perhaps matches TRBD1 (6 bases). The V gene lost 3 bases and the J gene lost 9 bases, with 12 bases spanning the gap. The germline V gene has CDR1 LGHNT and CDR2 FRNRAP. CDR3 size: 14 residues. The CDR3 nucleotides read TGTGCTAGTGGTTTTACAGGGCAGGGTTCACCCCTCCACTTT. It yields the protein CASGFTGQGSPLHF. Looking up the rest from reference TRBV12-5 and TRBJ1-6 gives the full variable domain: DARVTQTPRHKVTEMGQEVTMRCQPILGHNTVFWYRQTMMQGLELLAYFRNRAPLDDSGMPKDRFSAEMPDATLATLKIQPSEPRDSAVYFCASGFTGQGSPLHFGNGTRLTVT.

This chain uses TRBV6-1 with TRBJ2-7; 10 positions agree with TRBD2. Germline-derived CDR1 and CDR2 are MNHNS and SASEGT. Germline trimming cut 8 bases from V and 2 bases from J; bases unmatched to any gene: 9. This CDR3 has 15 residues. The CDR3 coding sequence is TGTGCCAGCCAGCCACGTAGCGGGGGGACCTACGAGCAGTACTTC. It codes for CASQPRSGGTYEQYF.

This clone came up once. The chain combines TRBV24-1 with TRBJ2-2; 13 bases map to TRBD2. This CDR3 region has 16 residues. CDR1 and CDR2 from the germline V gene are KGHDR and SFDVKD. V shed 2 bases, J shed 5 bases, and the junction held 1 base outside the gene matches. CDR3 protein: CATSDWTSGGTGELFF. DNA of the CDR3: TGTGCCACCAGTGATTGGACTAGCGGGGGTACCGGGGAGCTGTTTTTT.

The count of this clone is one. The chain employs TRBV30 and TRBJ1-1; 7 bases align to TRBD1. Germline CDR1 and CDR2: GTSNPN and SVGIG (reference sequence). CDR3 length: 14 residues. The V and J ends lost 4 bases and 1 base, in that order; junction bases with no gene match: 6. CDR3 protein: CAWNSQGPNTEAFF. The CDR3 region has the DNA TGTGCCTGGAATTCACAGGGGCCGAACACTGAAGCTTTCTTT.

The V gene is TRBV19, the J gene TRBJ2-7; a possible D gene is TRBD2 (6 bases). The CDR3 is made up of 12 amino acids. Trimming took off 7 bases at V and 4 bases at J, with 11 bases between the two ends. Germline assignment: CDR1 LNHDA and CDR2 SQIVND (reference sequence). The CDR3 sequence: CASISEGYEQYF. CDR3 nucleotide sequence: TGTGCCAGTATTTCGGAGGGTTACGAGCAGTACTTC.

The rearrangement uses TRBV7-9 and TRBJ1-4; TRBD1 might be the D (5 bases). The V gene lost 5 bases and the J gene lost 3 bases, with 19 bases spanning the gap. This CDR3 is 17 amino acids long. The V gene's germline CDR1 is SEHNR and CDR2 FQNEAQ (reference sequence). CDR3 residues: CASSSGGEGLANEKLFF. CDR3 DNA: TGTGCCAGCAGCAGCGGGGGGGAAGGTCTTGCTAATGAAAAACTGTTTTTT.

The rearrangement uses TRBV7-9 and TRBJ1-1; D perhaps matches TRBD1 (5 bases). Per germline, CDR1 SEHNR and CDR2 FQNEAQ (reference sequence). V was trimmed by 1 base and J by 8 bases, leaving 11 bases between them. The CDR3 loop spans 13 amino acids. The CDR3 sequence is CASSLDQGGEAFF. The CDR3 coding sequence is TGTGCCAGCAGCTTAGACCAGGGTGGAGAAGCTTTCTTT.

This clone has just a few counts. The chain links TRBV5-6 to TRBJ2-3, with a weak D call TRBD2 (6 bases). V was pared by 4 bases and J by 7 bases, with 13 bases between. Germline V lookup: CDR1 SGHDT, CDR2 YYEEEE. This CDR3 comprises 13 residues. The CDR3 reads CASSRYGGNTQYF. The CDR3, as DNA: TGTGCCAGCAGCCGGTACGGGGGAAATACGCAGTATTTT.

In its sample, this clone ranks as medium-sized. The chain carries TRBV7-3 and TRBJ1-2; D unclear. The V and J ends lost 6 bases and 8 bases respectively, with 19 bases between them. The CDR3 length is 14 residues. Germline CDR1 reads SGHTA; CDR2 reads FQGTGA. CDR3 DNA: TGTGCCAGCAGTCCCGGGCAGGATACGGGAGGCTACACCTTC. Protein sequence: CASSPGQDTGGYTF.

V and J are TRBV9 and TRBJ2-1, with 10 nucleotides matching TRBD2. In germline, CDR1 is SGDLS, CDR2 YYNGEE. The CDR3 covers 16 residues. V lost 0 bases, J lost 0 bases, and 0 bases stayed unmatched. The CDR3 region has the DNA TGTGCCAGCAGCGTAGGACTAGCGGGCTCCTACAATGAGCAGTTCTTC. Encoded protein: CASSVGLAGSYNEQFF.

V is TRBV18 and J is TRBJ1-2; perhaps TRBD1 as D (5 bases). Trimming shortened V by 2 bases and J by 5 bases, and 9 bases separated the two germline ends. Looked up from germline, CDR1 is KGHSH and CDR2 is LQKENI. The CDR3 totals 13 residues. For the CDR3, the DNA is TGTGCCAGCTCACCAACGACAGATTATGGCTACACCTTC. Translating it yields CASSPTTDYGYTF.

The chain couples TRBV30 to TRBJ2-4, with D maybe TRBD2 (7 bases). Germline CDR1 reads GTSNPN; CDR2 reads SVGIG (reference sequence). The germline V and J ends were trimmed by 2 bases and 3 bases, with 20 bases remaining between them. The CDR3 extends over 17 amino acids. DNA for the CDR3: TGTGCCTGGAGTTCCCAAGGGGGAGGGGGTTACAAAAACATTCAGTACTTC. Encoded protein: CAWSSQGGGGYKNIQYF.

This clone was counted a few times. The V gene is TRBV30, the J gene TRBJ1-3, with unresolved D. Per the germline V gene, CDR1 is GTSNPN and CDR2 is SVGIG (reference sequence). Trimming shortened V by 3 bases and J by 2 bases, and 5 bases separated the two germline ends. The CDR3 totals 12 residues. The CDR3 region has the DNA TGTGCCTGGAGGGAGCCTGGAAACACCATATATTTT. Translating it yields CAWREPGNTIYF.

This clone has just a few counts. V gene TRBV2 combines with J gene TRBJ1-2, with 8 positions matching TRBD1. Trimming removed 9 bases from V and 2 bases from J; junction bases left unmatched: 2. Looked up from germline, CDR1 is SNHLY and CDR2 is FYNNEI. The length of the CDR3 is 12 residues. CDR3 residues: CARGQGNYGYTF. CDR3 in DNA: TGTGCCAGAGGACAGGGAAACTATGGCTACACCTTC.